The clone carrying this T cell receptor beta chain came up once. The antigen is not known. V was cut by 0 bases and J by 6 bases, with 8 bases left in between. CDR3 length: 13 amino acids. Germline V CDR1 and CDR2: DFQATT, SNEGSKA (reference sequence). The data were taken from a study of T cells after yellow fever vaccination. Findings of the study overall: Repertoires sorted by FACS could include abundant clonotypes that are contaminants from the bulk population. A secondary response was less intense yet reached its peak sooner, at day 5 versus 15. Post-booster samples contained most primary-vaccination clones (more than 95% CD4, approximately 88% CD8).

Generation of TCR cDNA used 5'RACE template switching (which added a universal primer site and UMIs). TCRdb reprocessed the 5' RACE reads with MiXCR, giving one entry per CDR3 protein. The table shows 200,000 to 300,000 distinct CDR3 sequences, with 6.5% to 7.5% occurring only once. This TCR was sampled from a man aged 25 to 45 who received the YFV17D yellow fever vaccine. V gene TRBV20-1 combines with J gene TRBJ2-2; D uncertain. The sequencing here drew on CD4+ T cells sorted from PBMCs, taken on the day of the yellow fever booster vaccination. The CDR3 region has the DNA TGCAGTGCTAGAGATACCGCACCCGGGGAGCTGTTTTTT. Translated, it gives CSARDTAPGELFF.